Listed below are T cell receptor beta chains from one sample, sequenced in a study of blood T cells in healthy people across ages. TCRdb reanalysed the 5' RACE reads using MiXCR and keeps one entry per CDR3 protein. Among about 700,000 distinct CDR3 sequences listed, approximately 29% were seen once. Sequencing was carried out using blood. Source of these receptors: a woman of 80 years or more in good health. CDR3s include the opening cysteine and the closing phenylalanine or tryptophan. D genes are given only for firm matches. The listing skips clone size in some rows; elsewhere it reads once, few, many or a size class.

TGCGCCAGCCAGACTTCGACAGGGGGCGGCGAGCAGTTCTTC,CASQTSTGGGEQFF,TRBD1,TRBJ2-1,.,TRBV5-1,14
TGTGCCAGCAGCCAAGATGGGACTAGCGGGGGGGTATACAATGAGCAGTTCTTC,CASSQDGTSGGVYNEQFF,TRBD2,TRBJ2-1,many,TRBV3-1,18
TGCAGCGTTGAAGCCTCTGGAGGGTTCCAAGAGACCCAGTACTTC,CSVEASGGFQETQYF,.,TRBJ2-5,many,TRBV29-1,15
TGTGCCAGCAGTTACTCGAGGGACGGGAAATTTAACTATGGCTACACCTTC,CASSYSRDGKFNYGYTF,.,TRBJ1-2,many,TRBV6-6,17
TGTGCCAGCAGTGTTTGGCAGATGAACACTGAAGCTTTCTTT,CASSVWQMNTEAFF,.,TRBJ1-1,.,TRBV2,14
TGCAGTGCTAGAGTCAGACAGGGGGCGCGAAATGAGCAGTTCTTC,CSARVRQGARNEQFF,TRBD1,TRBJ2-1,many,TRBV20-1,15
TGTGCCAGCAGTTTACGGGGGACGGGGGGCAATGAGCAGTTCTTC,CASSLRGTGGNEQFF,TRBD2,TRBJ2-1,many,TRBV12-3/TRBV12-4,15
TGCAGTGCTAGAGATACCGGGACAGGGGGAGACGAGCAGTACTTC,CSARDTGTGGDEQYF,TRBD1,TRBJ2-7,medium-sized,TRBV20-1,15
TGTGCCAGCAGTCAGGGGTACACCGGGGAGCTGTTTTTT,CASSQGYTGELFF,.,TRBJ2-2,many,TRBV6-2/TRBV6-3,13
TGTGCCAGCAGCGCCAAGGGGTCTAGCGGGGTCCCCCACGAGCAGTACTTC,CASSAKGSSGVPHEQYF,TRBD2,TRBJ2-7,many,TRBV9,17
TGCAGCGTTATGCTGGACAACCCCTATGGCTACACCTTC,CSVMLDNPYGYTF,.,TRBJ1-2,many,TRBV29-1,13
TGTGCCAGCAGTCCCCAACCGGGGATTCTCTATGGCTACACCTTC,CASSPQPGILYGYTF,.,TRBJ1-2,.,TRBV12-3/TRBV12-4,15
TGTGCCACCCGGGATCTTGGGGGAGACATTCAGTACTTC,CATRDLGGDIQYF,.,TRBJ2-4,many,TRBV10-3,13
TGCAGTGTTGAGGCTCGGGGAAACACCATATATTTT,CSVEARGNTIYF,.,TRBJ1-3,.,TRBV20-1,12
TGTGCCAGCAGCGTAGTTCAGGGGTCGAACACTGAAGCTTTCTTT,CASSVVQGSNTEAFF,.,TRBJ1-1,.,TRBV9,15
TGCAGTGCTACAGACGGACGGGAGAATGAAAAACTGTTTTTT,CSATDGRENEKLFF,.,TRBJ1-4,.,TRBV20-1,14
TGTGCCAGCAGCCCCCCGCAAGGGGCGTCGGATACGCAGTATTTT,CASSPPQGASDTQYF,.,TRBJ2-3,many,TRBV9,15
TGTGCCAGCAGCTTAGCAGCCCGACAGCCTGAGTCACCCCTCCACTTT,CASSLAARQPESPLHF,.,TRBJ1-6,many,TRBV7-2,16
TGCGCCAGCAGCTCTGGGGGGACAGGGCCGGACGAGCAGTACTTC,CASSSGGTGPDEQYF,TRBD1,TRBJ2-7,.,TRBV5-1,15
TGTGCCAGCAGCTTAGGTTCGGGGCGCACTGAAGCTTTCTTT,CASSLGSGRTEAFF,.,TRBJ1-1,many,TRBV11-2,14
TGTGCCAGCAGCTCCATCCGGGGGGGCAAGGCAGATACGCAGTATTTT,CASSSIRGGKADTQYF,TRBD2,TRBJ2-3,.,TRBV13,16
TGTGCCAGCAACCAAGGTCGGGACTTAGGAGAGACCCAGTACTTC,CASNQGRDLGETQYF,.,TRBJ2-5,.,TRBV4-2,15
TGTGCCAGCAGCCTCTCGGACAGGAACGGCTACACCTTC,CASSLSDRNGYTF,TRBD1,TRBJ1-2,many,TRBV28,13
TGCGCCAGCAGCTTGGCCCGGCGGGATAACGAGCAGTACTTC,CASSLARRDNEQYF,.,TRBJ2-7,many,TRBV5-1,14
TGTGCCAGCAGCCCCCAGGCGCCGGGCACAGATACGCAGTATTTT,CASSPQAPGTDTQYF,.,TRBJ2-3,.,TRBV11-2,15
TGTACCAGCTCACCACCGACGCGGGGGGGCACAGATACGCAGTATTTT,CTSSPPTRGGTDTQYF,TRBD2,TRBJ2-3,.,TRBV18,16
TGTGCCAGCTCACCAGGCGGTAGCTATGGCTACACCTTC,CASSPGGSYGYTF,.,TRBJ1-2,many,TRBV18,13
TGCGCCAGCAGCTTGGGACAGGGGGTCACCTACGAGCAGTACTTC,CASSLGQGVTYEQYF,TRBD1,TRBJ2-7,many,TRBV5-1,15
TGTGCCTGGAGTGTAGTCCAGAGAACGTACCAAGAGACCCAGTACTTC,CAWSVVQRTYQETQYF,.,TRBJ2-5,.,TRBV30,16
TGCAGTGCTGGGATCCTGGACAGGGGACACTACAATGAGCAGTTCTTC,CSAGILDRGHYNEQFF,TRBD1,TRBJ2-1,many,TRBV20-1,16
TGTGCCAGCAGCTTAGGGGGCAGGGGATGGGGCCAAGAGACCCAGTACTTC,CASSLGGRGWGQETQYF,.,TRBJ2-5,.,TRBV7-8,17
TGTGCCATCAGTGAGTCGACTCCGGGACAGGGAGGAACCGGGGAGCTGTTTTTT,CAISESTPGQGGTGELFF,TRBD1,TRBJ2-2,.,TRBV10-3,18
TGCAGCGTTGAAGATGGCCCCGATGAGCAGTTCTTC,CSVEDGPDEQFF,.,TRBJ2-1,.,TRBV29-1,12
TGTGCCAGCGGGGACTCGGCCTACGAGCAGTACTTC,CASGDSAYEQYF,.,TRBJ2-7,many,TRBV3-1,12
TGTGCCAGCAGCGATCGACAGAACAATCAGCCCCAGCATTTT,CASSDRQNNQPQHF,.,TRBJ1-5,few,TRBV7-9,14
TGCGCCAGCTCGCCTGTCGCCGGACAAGAGACCCAGTACTTC,CASSPVAGQETQYF,.,TRBJ2-5,many,TRBV5-1,14
TGCAGTGCTAGAGATCAGGGCTTCCGAACAGATACGCAGTATTTT,CSARDQGFRTDTQYF,.,TRBJ2-3,many,TRBV20-1,15
TGTGCCAGCAGCTTAACAGGGGGAACTGGAAACACCACATATTTT,CASSLTGGTGNTTYF,TRBD1,TRBJ1-3,once,TRBV12-3/TRBV12-4,15
TGTGCCAGTAGGGGCCGAGGACAGGGGCTATCACCCCTCCACTTT,CASRGRGQGLSPLHF,TRBD1,TRBJ1-6,.,TRBV19,15
TGTGCCAGCAGCCCACGAGGACAGGCCACCTACAATGAGCAGTTCTTC,CASSPRGQATYNEQFF,TRBD1,TRBJ2-1,many,TRBV9,16
TGTGCCAGCAAGAAACAGTACCAGGGGAGGTACGAGCAGTACTTC,CASKKQYQGRYEQYF,.,TRBJ2-7,.,TRBV6-1,15
TGTGCCAGCAGTTTAGGTGGGGTCGGGGAGACCCAGTACTTC,CASSLGGVGETQYF,.,TRBJ2-5,many,TRBV12-3/TRBV12-4,14
TGTGCCAGCAGCTTGGCCCCACTAGCGGGACGCTACGAGCAGTACTTC,CASSLAPLAGRYEQYF,TRBD2,TRBJ2-7,.,TRBV7-2,16
TGTGCCAGCTCGGGCCGGGGCGTGGGGCAAGAGACCCAGTACTTC,CASSGRGVGQETQYF,.,TRBJ2-5,many,TRBV11-3,15
TGTGCCAGCAGCTTGGTCAGGGTAGGGGGCAATGAGCAGTTCTTC,CASSLVRVGGNEQFF,.,TRBJ2-1,once,TRBV5-6,15
TGCAGTGCTAGAACGGGCTACACAGATACGCAGTATTTT,CSARTGYTDTQYF,.,TRBJ2-3,many,TRBV20-1,13
TGTGCCAGCAGCTTGGCCAACCCTTCCGCTAGCACAGATACGCAGCATTTT,CASSLANPSASTDTQHF,.,TRBJ1-5,.,TRBV7-9,17
TGCAGTGCCACGCAGGTAGCGGTGAAAGGGACCCAGTACTTC,CSATQVAVKGTQYF,.,TRBJ2-5,many,TRBV20-1,14
TGCAGTAGAGCTAGCGGGACCACAGATACGCAGTATTTT,CSRASGTTDTQYF,TRBD2,TRBJ2-3,.,TRBV29-1,13
TGCGCCAGTTCGACAGGGGCGTGGGAGACCCAGTACTTC,CASSTGAWETQYF,TRBD1,TRBJ2-5,.,TRBV5-1,13
TGTGCCAGCAGCCACCGGGACAGGGCCTACAATGAGCAGTTCTTC,CASSHRDRAYNEQFF,TRBD1,TRBJ2-1,many,TRBV5-4,15
TGCAGCACTCAAAGGGACAGTAACTATGGCTACACCTTC,CSTQRDSNYGYTF,TRBD1,TRBJ1-2,many,TRBV29-1,13
TGTGCCACCAGCAGAGGAGAGGGCTGGAACACTGAAGCTTTCTTT,CATSRGEGWNTEAFF,.,TRBJ1-1,few,TRBV15,15
TGCGCCAGCAGCCTAGATTCGAATTCTGGAAACACCATATATTTT,CASSLDSNSGNTIYF,.,TRBJ1-3,.,TRBV5-1,15
TGTGCCAGCAGCCAAGTCCAGGCCTATACGCAGTATTTT,CASSQVQAYTQYF,.,TRBJ2-3,many,TRBV3-1,13
TGCGCCAGCAGCGGGGGACAGGGCAACATCTATGGCTACACCTTC,CASSGGQGNIYGYTF,TRBD1,TRBJ1-2,.,TRBV5-1,15
TGCGCCAGCAGCCAAGGAACTAGCGGGGGGCGGGGTAATGAGCAGTTCTTC,CASSQGTSGGRGNEQFF,TRBD2,TRBJ2-1,many,TRBV5-1,17
TGTGCCTGGAGTGTACACCTGAACTCTGGAAACACCATATATTTT,CAWSVHLNSGNTIYF,.,TRBJ1-3,.,TRBV30,15
TGTGCCAGTAGTTTAGACAGGGTGGCCAATGAGCAGTTCTTC,CASSLDRVANEQFF,TRBD1,TRBJ2-1,few,TRBV19,14
TGTGCCAGCAGTCACCATCGGCGGACTGGAGCTTTCTTT,CASSHHRRTGAFF,.,TRBJ1-1,few,TRBV6-5,13